This TCR beta chain stems from a study of blood T cell repertoires in COVID-19. Study-level background: Material from acute and convalescent COVID-19 was sourced from the United States, Italy and Spain. T cells, B-cell-depleted T cells, or PBMCs provided the cDNA or gDNA that served as material.

Per the germline V gene, CDR1 is SNHLY and CDR2 is FYNNEI. V lost 5 bases to trimming and J lost 2 bases; unmatched junction nucleotides: 7. This CDR3 comprises 16 residues. This clone was detected once. Methods used by the authors: By means of reference gene primer amplification, nucleated cell counts were estimated. Profiled with immunoSEQ multiplex PCR; TCRdb holds only in-frame clones, not every one. V and J calls plus clone size are reproduced from that table; the DNA served to infer D and trimming. This sample has 150,000 or so clones, with around nine tenths found just once. The genes are TRBV2 and TRBJ2-5; 11 bases fit TRBD1. The source is a man between 60 and 75 years old with active or convalescent COVID-19. Sequencing was done on a sample of peripheral blood. Written as DNA, the CDR3 is TGTGCCAGCAGTCTGGGGGACAGGGGGAGACAAGAGACCCAGTACTTC. Its protein is CASSLGDRGRQETQYF. The full variable domain, completed using reference TRBV2 and TRBJ2-5, is EPEVTQTPSHQVTQMGQEVILRCVPISNHLYFYWYRQILGQKVEFLVSFYNNEISEKSEIFDDQFSVERPDGSNFTLKIRSTKLEDSAMYFCASSLGDRGRQETQYFGPGTRLLVL.